This T cell receptor (beta chain) was sequenced for a study of regulatory T cells in long-lasting Graves disease. Noted time point: persistent/refractory GD, antithyroid drugs over 5 years with positive TRAb. PBMC RNA served as the TCR library source. Roughly 10 milliliters of peripheral blood were taken and placed in EDTA tubes. This clonotype was picked up many times. Arm-PCR of CDR3 regions with iRepertoire HTBI primers generated TCR beta libraries. Each CDR3 protein is one row after TCRdb ran MiXCR on the multiplex PCR reads. This sample yields over 450,000 distinct CDR3 sequences, of which around a fifth are seen a single time; 7.1% belongs to the top ten. Sequencing used peripheral blood mononuclear cells (PBMCs), obtained when the disease was refractory, from a patient treated with antithyroid drugs. The receptor's source is a female donor with Graves disease.

CDR3 protein: CASSSGGHSGGARETQYF. The CDR3 nucleotides are TGTGCCAGCAGCTCAGGAGGCCATAGCGGGGGGGCGAGGGAGACCCAGTACTTC. The chain is built from TRBV3-1 and TRBJ2-5; 11 nucleotides line up with TRBD2. The CDR3 loop spans 18 amino acids. Trimming cost V 5 bases and J 5 bases; bases outside gene matches: 16. From germline, CDR1 is LGHDT and CDR2 YNNKEL (reference sequence).